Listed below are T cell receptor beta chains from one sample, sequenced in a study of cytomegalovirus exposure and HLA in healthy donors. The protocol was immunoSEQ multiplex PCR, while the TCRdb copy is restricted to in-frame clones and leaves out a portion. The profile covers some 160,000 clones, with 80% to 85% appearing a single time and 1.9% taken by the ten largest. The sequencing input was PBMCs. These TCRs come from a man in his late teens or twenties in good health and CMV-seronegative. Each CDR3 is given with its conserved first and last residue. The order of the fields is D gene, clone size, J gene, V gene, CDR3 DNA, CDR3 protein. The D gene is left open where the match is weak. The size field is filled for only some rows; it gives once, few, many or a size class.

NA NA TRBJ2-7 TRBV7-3 TGTGCCAGCAGCTTTGGGGGCACCTACGAGCAGTACTTC CASSFGGTYEQYF
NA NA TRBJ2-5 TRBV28 TGTGCCAGCAGCATGATGGGGCGGGAGACCCAGTACTTC CASSMMGRETQYF
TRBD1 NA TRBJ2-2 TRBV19 TGTGCCAGTAGTAGGGACAGGCCTGGAACCGGGGAGCTGTTTTTT CASSRDRPGTGELFF
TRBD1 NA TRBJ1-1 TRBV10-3 TGTGCCGTCCGGGACAGGGGGCTCATGAACACTGAAGCTTTCTTT CAVRDRGLMNTEAFF
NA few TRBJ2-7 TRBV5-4 TGTGCCAGCAGAAGGAGGGGAGACCCCTACGAGCAGTACTTC CASRRRGDPYEQYF
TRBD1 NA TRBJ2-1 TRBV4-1 TGCGCCAGCAGCCAAGATCGGGACAGGGGCCACAATGAGCAGTTCTTC CASSQDRDRGHNEQFF
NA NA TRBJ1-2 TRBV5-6 TGTGCCAGCAGCATGACAGGCGGCTACACCTTC CASSMTGGYTF
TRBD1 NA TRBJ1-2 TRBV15 TGTGCCACCAGGAGAGATGGCGGGACAGGGGGATTTAACTATGGCTACACCTTC CATRRDGGTGGFNYGYTF
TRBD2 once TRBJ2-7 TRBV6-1 TGTGCCAGCAGTAGTAAGGCGGGGGGCCCCTACGAGCAGTACTTC CASSSKAGGPYEQYF
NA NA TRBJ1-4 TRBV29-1 TGCAGCGTTTGGACAGCAACTAATGAAAAACTGTTTTTT CSVWTATNEKLFF
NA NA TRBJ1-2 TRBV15 TGTGCCACCAGCAGAGAAGGGGGAAGGTTGGGCTACACCTTC CATSREGGRLGYTF
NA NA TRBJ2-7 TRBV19 TGTGCCAGTAGTACGGGACTCCTCTACGAGCAGTACTTC CASSTGLLYEQYF
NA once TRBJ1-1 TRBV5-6 TGTGCCAGCAGCTTGGGGCCGGGGATGACTGAAGCTTTCTTT CASSLGPGMTEAFF
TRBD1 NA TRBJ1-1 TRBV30 TGTGCCTGGAGTGTAGGGACAGGGGTCACTGAAGCTTTCTTT CAWSVGTGVTEAFF
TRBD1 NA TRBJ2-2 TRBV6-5 TGTGCCAGCAGCCTGACAGGGGTGGGCGGGGAGCTGTTTTTT CASSLTGVGGELFF
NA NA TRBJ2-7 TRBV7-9 TGTGCCAGCAGCTTAGCTCGGGTCACCGGGTACGAGCAGTACTTC CASSLARVTGYEQYF
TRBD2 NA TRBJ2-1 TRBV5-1 TGCGCCAGCAGCTTGTTAGCGGGACCCAAAGGCTCCTACAATGAGCAGTTCTTC CASSLLAGPKGSYNEQFF
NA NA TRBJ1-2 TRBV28 TGTGCCAGCAGTCCAACGCAGGACTATGGCTACACCTTC CASSPTQDYGYTF
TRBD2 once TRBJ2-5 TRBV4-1 TGCGCCAGCAGCCAAGCTTCCGGGACTAGCGGGAGAGGGTACCAAGAGACCCAGTACTTC CASSQASGTSGRGYQETQYF
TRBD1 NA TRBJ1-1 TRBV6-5 TGTGCCAGCAGTTCCCATCGGGACAGGTCTCTGGGGGCTTTCTTT CASSSHRDRSLGAFF
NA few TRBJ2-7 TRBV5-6 TGTGCCAGCAGCTTGACAGCCAACGAGCAGTACTTC CASSLTANEQYF
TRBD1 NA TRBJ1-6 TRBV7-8 TGTGCCAGCAGCAAGCGGACAGGGGATGGGTCACCCCTCCACTTT CASSKRTGDGSPLHF
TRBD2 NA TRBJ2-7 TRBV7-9 TGTGCCAGCAGCTTAGCGGGAGGGTACGAGCAGTACTTC CASSLAGGYEQYF
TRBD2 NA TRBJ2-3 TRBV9 TGTGCCAGCAGCGTAGGGGTCGGGAGGGCAGATACGCAGTATTTT CASSVGVGRADTQYF
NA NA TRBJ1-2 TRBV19 TGTGCCAGTAGTATATACAGAGGGGGCTACACCTTC CASSIYRGGYTF
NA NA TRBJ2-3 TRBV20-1 TGCAGTGCTAGTTCCTTCGATACGCAGTATTTT CSASSFDTQYF
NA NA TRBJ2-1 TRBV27 TGTGCCAGCAGTTCTCTCAGGGCGGAGCAGTTCTTC CASSSLRAEQFF
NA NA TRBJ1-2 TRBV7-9 TGTGCCAGCAGCCTCGGGACAACCTATGGCTACACCTTC CASSLGTTYGYTF
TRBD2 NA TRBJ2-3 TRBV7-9 TGTGCCAGCAGCTTCCTAGCGGGGGGGCCGGGGTTGGCAGATACGCAGTATTTT CASSFLAGGPGLADTQYF
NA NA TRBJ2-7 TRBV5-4 TGTGCCAGCAGCTTGTTCGGACAGTTCTACGAGCAGTACTTC CASSLFGQFYEQYF
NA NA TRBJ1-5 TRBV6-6 TGTGCCAGCAGTTACTCGATCGGGCAGCCCCAGCATTTT CASSYSIGQPQHF
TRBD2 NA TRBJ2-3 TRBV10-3 TGTGCCATCAGTGGTAGCGGGACTAGCACAGATACGCAGTATTTT CAISGSGTSTDTQYF
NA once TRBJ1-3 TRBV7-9 TGTGCCAGCAGCTTTGAACGGACAGACTCTGGAAACACCATATATTTT CASSFERTDSGNTIYF
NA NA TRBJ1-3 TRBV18 TGTGCCAGCTCTCCCGACAGCTCTGGAAACACCATATATTTT CASSPDSSGNTIYF
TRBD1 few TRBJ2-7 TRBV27 TGTGCCAGCGCCTATTCCGGGACAGGGAGACTCGAGCAGTACTTC CASAYSGTGRLEQYF
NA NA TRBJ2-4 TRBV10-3 TGTGCCACCGATCCTGGTCCCGCGGCCAAAAACATTCAGTACTTC CATDPGPAAKNIQYF
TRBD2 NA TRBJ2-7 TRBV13 TGTGCCAGCAGCTTAGGGCGGGAGGAATCCTACGAGCAGTACTTC CASSLGREESYEQYF
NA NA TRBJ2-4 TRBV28 TGTGCCAGCAGTTTGCCGACAGCCCTAGCCAAAAACATTCAGTACTTC CASSLPTALAKNIQYF
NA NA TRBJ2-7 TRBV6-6 TGTGCCAGCACTGTAGCCGGGTTCACCTACGAGCAGTACTTC CASTVAGFTYEQYF
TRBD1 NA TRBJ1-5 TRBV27 TGTGCCAGCAGTTCCACACTACAGACAGGGTTTAGCAATCAGCCCCAGCATTTT CASSSTLQTGFSNQPQHF
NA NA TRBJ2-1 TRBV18 TGTGCCAGCTCACCACTGCCAGGTCACCCCCCACAATACAATGAGCAGTTCTTC CASSPLPGHPPQYNEQFF
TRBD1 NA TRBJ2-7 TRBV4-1 TGCGCCAGCAGCCAATCCTTAGGGACAGGGGGGTACGAGCAGTACTTC CASSQSLGTGGYEQYF
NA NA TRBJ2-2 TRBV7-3 TGTGCCAGCAGCTTAATGGCTGGGGGAGGTGCCGGGGAGCTGTTTTTT CASSLMAGGGAGELFF
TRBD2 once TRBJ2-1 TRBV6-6 TGTGCCAGCAGTGGCCCGGGACTAGCGGGAGAAGGGTTCTTC CASSGPGLAGEGFF